The 14 T cell receptor beta chains below were found in one sample sequenced in a study of control samples from healthy donors and cancer patients. The method was immunoSEQ multiplex PCR; TCRdb's version includes in-frame clones alone and lacks a portion of them. Of just under 60,000 clones listed, more than 90% are singletons. The specimen was PBMCs. The receptors stem from a man aged 35-49 years with colorectal cancer.

The V gene is TRBV6-5, the J gene TRBJ1-2, with D uncertain. In germline, CDR1 is MNHEY, CDR2 SVGAGI. Trimming removed 0 bases from V and 4 bases from J, with 12 bases in between. The CDR3 is made up of 15 amino acids. This chain's CDR3 is CASSYSTTQSYGYTF. CDR3 DNA sequence: TGTGCCAGCAGTTACTCGACAACTCAGAGCTATGGCTACACCTTC.

This chain uses TRBV7-2 with TRBJ1-6; D is undetermined. This CDR3 spans 14 amino acids. Trimming shortened V by 2 bases and J by 8 bases, and 10 bases separated the two germline ends. The germline gives CDR1 SGHTA, CDR2 FQGNSA. CDR3: CASSLWGRDSPLHF. Here the CDR3 DNA reads TGTGCCAGCAGCTTATGGGGTCGTGATTCACCCCTCCACTTT.

CDR3 sequence: CASSLAGKSRLGGYTF. The CDR3, as DNA: TGTGCCAGCAGCTTGGCAGGGAAATCTCGTCTAGGGGGCTACACCTTC. The chain links TRBV5-4 to TRBJ1-2, with D tentatively TRBD1 (5 bases). Trimming took off 0 bases at V and 8 bases at J, with 20 bases between the two ends. CDR3 length: 16 residues. Germline CDR1 SGHNT, CDR2 YYREEE (reference sequence).

V usage is TRBV7-9 and J usage is TRBJ2-1; 12 nucleotides agree with TRBD2. The V segment lost 5 bases and the J segment 3 bases; nucleotides outside the gene matches: 5. This CDR3 has 16 residues. The V gene's germline CDR1 is SEHNR and CDR2 FQNEAQ (reference sequence). In nucleotides, the CDR3 is TGTGCCAGCAGCGCGCGACTAGCGGGGGTCTACAATGAGCAGTTCTTC. This codes for CASSARLAGVYNEQFF.

The V gene is TRBV4-2, the J gene TRBJ2-1, with TRBD1 identical over 8 bases. Per germline, CDR1 LGHNA and CDR2 YNFKEQ. The V and J ends lost 1 base and 5 bases, in that order; junction bases with no gene match: 7. The CDR3 is made up of 16 amino acids. The CDR3 sequence: CASSQAYGQGDNEQFF. CDR3 DNA sequence: TGTGCCAGCAGCCAAGCTTATGGACAGGGTGACAATGAGCAGTTCTTC.

The genes are TRBV30 and TRBJ2-5; D might be TRBD1 or TRBD2, each matching 5 bases. The CDR3 has 16 residues. Trimming cost V 2 bases and J 4 bases, with 20 bases left between them. Per the germline V gene, CDR1 is GTSNPN and CDR2 is SVGIG (reference sequence). The CDR3 bases are TGTGCCTGGAGTTCGGGGACGGATGCAAACGTAGAGACCCAGTACTTC. Protein: CAWSSGTDANVETQYF.

The chain employs TRBV7-8 and TRBJ2-7; tentatively, D is TRBD1 (5 bases). Trimming shortened V by 1 base and J by 4 bases, and 11 bases separated the two germline ends. Germline CDR1 SGHVS, CDR2 FQNEAQ. The CDR3 consists of 14 residues. This chain's CDR3 is CASSLGTSDYEQYF. The DNA for the CDR3 is TGTGCCAGCAGCTTAGGGACATCGGATTACGAGCAGTACTTC.

V and J are TRBV7-3 and TRBJ1-1, with unresolved D. V was shortened by 1 base and J by 0 bases, with 9 bases between the two germline ends. The CDR3 covers 15 residues. Germline V lookup: CDR1 SGHTA, CDR2 FQGTGA. The CDR3 loop is CASSLNGVLNTEAFF. Here the CDR3 DNA reads TGTGCCAGCAGCTTAAATGGGGTCCTGAACACTGAAGCTTTCTTT. Full variable domain (remainder filled in from reference TRBV7-3 and TRBJ1-1): GAGVSQTPSNKVTEKGKYVELRCDPISGHTALYWYRQSLGQGPEFLIYFQGTGAADDSGLPNDRFFAVRPEGSVSTLKIQRTERGDSAVYLCASSLNGVLNTEAFFGQGTRLTVV.

The rearrangement links TRBV7-9 to TRBJ1-6; D might be TRBD1 (5 bases). V shed 1 base and J shed 14 bases, with 15 bases lying between them. Germline values: CDR1 SEHNR, CDR2 FQNEAQ (reference sequence). The CDR3 sequence is 14 residues long. The CDR3 DNA reads as TGTGCCAGCAGCTTAGGGTCCGGGGCAGAGGCCCTCCACTTT. Amino acid sequence: CASSLGSGAEALHF.

DNA for the CDR3: TGTGCCAGTATGGAAGGGTCATTGAATCAGCCCCAGCATTTT. Amino acids: CASMEGSLNQPQHF. The chain combines TRBV19 with TRBJ1-5; D gene ambiguous. The V gene's germline CDR1 is LNHDA and CDR2 SQIVND (reference sequence). The CDR3 spans 14 residues. The V and J ends lost 7 bases and 4 bases respectively, with 14 bases between them.

V is TRBV29-1 and J is TRBJ1-2; unclear D gene. The CDR3 is 15 amino acids. The germline CDR1 and CDR2 sequences are SQVTM and ANQGSEA. The V end lost 1 base, the J end lost 2 bases, and 14 bases lay between the germline ends. Here the CDR3 DNA reads TGCAGCGTTGAAGCTGGGTTAAAGACAAACTATGGCTACACCTTC. Amino acid sequence: CSVEAGLKTNYGYTF.

The chain combines TRBV9 with TRBJ2-2, with 12 bases aligning to TRBD1. Germline V gene sequence: CDR1 SGDLS, CDR2 YYNGEE. This CDR3 region has 17 residues. The V gene end was trimmed by 4 bases and the J gene end by 6 bases; junction bases not matched to a gene: 10. The CDR3 is CASSFPRGTGGPGELFF. CDR3 coding DNA: TGTGCCAGCAGCTTCCCACGGGGGACAGGGGGCCCCGGGGAGCTGTTTTTT.

The V call is TRBV28, the J call TRBJ1-1; 8 bases match TRBD1. CDR3 length equals 14 residues. V gave up 5 bases and J gave up 6 bases; unmatched junction bases: 8. CDR1 is MDHEN and CDR2 is SYDVKM in the germline V gene. In nucleotides, the CDR3 is TGTGCCAGCAGTCGCGGACAGGGTCGGGCTGAAGCTTTCTTT. It specifies CASSRGQGRAEAFF.

The rearrangement joins TRBV2 to TRBJ2-1, with TRBD2 as a possible D gene (6 bases). Trimming cost V 7 bases and J 0 bases, with 13 bases left between them. Germline V gives CDR1 SNHLY, CDR2 FYNNEI. The CDR3 consists of 15 residues. This CDR3 reads CASKSDGSSYNEQFF. Here the CDR3 DNA reads TGTGCCAGCAAATCGGACGGGAGCTCCTACAATGAGCAGTTCTTC.